Included here is one T cell receptor beta chain sequence, with context. This table comes from immunoSEQ multiplex PCR, and its TCRdb copy is limited to in-frame clones, with some not included. The repertoire holds 45,000 to 60,000 clones, with almost 95% as singletons. This entry comes from a study of T cell changes during pregnancy in multiple sclerosis. Germline loops: CDR1 MDHEN, CDR2 SYDVKM. The CDR3 has 16 residues. V was shortened by 5 bases and J by 4 bases, with 20 bases between the two germline ends. The chain links TRBV28 to TRBJ1-2; D gene uncertain. Sequenced material: CD4+ T cells from peripheral blood mononuclear cells, taken in the third trimester of pregnancy. This receptor was identified in a female donor with multiple sclerosis, enrolled in a pregnancy study. The CDR3 protein is CASSPQSLTPRYGYTF. The CDR3 DNA reads TGTGCCAGCAGTCCCCAGAGCCTGACACCCCGCTATGGCTACACCTTC.